This T cell receptor beta chain was found in a study of cytomegalovirus exposure and HLA in healthy donors. For the study at large: A prior study identified 120 million or so unique TCR beta sequences from about 200 million T cells.

The PCR was carried out with 60 Vbeta primers and 13 Jbeta primers. The method was immunoSEQ multiplex PCR; TCRdb's version includes in-frame clones alone and lacks a portion of them. The sample contains around 150,000 clones, 60% to 75% of which appear only once. Losses at the gene ends were 3 bases for V and 5 bases for J; bases not matched to a gene: 4. Looked up from germline, CDR1 is SGDLS and CDR2 is YYNGEE. This CDR3 comprises 14 residues. This clone was seen only a few times. Its specificity is not known. Study results and caveats: The productive fraction for most TCR beta V segments was about 87% or about 30% in an earlier analysis. Later work associated 16,951 TCR beta sequences with HLA alleles at 0.05 false discovery rate. Overall, some 160 TCR beta chains were annotated as cytomegalovirus-associated.

This clonotype was sampled from a human donor in good health. The chain employs TRBV9 and TRBJ1-4, with 7 nucleotides matching TRBD1. Sequencing was carried out using PBMCs. The CDR3 sequence is CASSAGTVNEKLFF. CDR3 coding DNA: TGTGCCAGCAGCGCCGGGACAGTGAATGAAAAACTGTTTTTT. The variable domain in full, with the rest retrieved from reference TRBV9 and TRBJ1-4, is DSGVTQTPKHLITATGQRVTLRCSPRSGDLSVYWYQQSLDQGLQFLIQYYNGEERAKGNILERFSAQQFPDLHSELNLSSLELGDSALYFCASSAGTVNEKLFFGSGTQLSVL.